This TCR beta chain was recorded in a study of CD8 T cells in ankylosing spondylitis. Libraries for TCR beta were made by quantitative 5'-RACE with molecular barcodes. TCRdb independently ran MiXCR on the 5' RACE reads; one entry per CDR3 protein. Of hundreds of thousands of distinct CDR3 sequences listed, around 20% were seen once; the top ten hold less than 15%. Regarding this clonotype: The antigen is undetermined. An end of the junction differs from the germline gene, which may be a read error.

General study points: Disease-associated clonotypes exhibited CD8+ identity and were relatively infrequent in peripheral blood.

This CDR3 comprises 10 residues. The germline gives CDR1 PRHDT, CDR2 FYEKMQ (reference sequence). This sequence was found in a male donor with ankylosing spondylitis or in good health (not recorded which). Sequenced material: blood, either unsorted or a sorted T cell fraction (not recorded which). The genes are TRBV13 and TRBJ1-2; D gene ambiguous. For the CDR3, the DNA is TGTGCCAGCAGGTCACTGGGTATCGCCTTC. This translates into CASRSLGIAF.